This T cell receptor (beta chain) was recorded in a study of cytomegalovirus exposure and HLA in healthy donors. Study overall: Some 91 million unique TCRs from HLA-typed donors were held in an early release of data.

Germline assignment: CDR1 MNHEY and CDR2 SMNVEV (reference sequence). V was clipped by 5 bases and J by 2 bases, with 12 bases between them. This CDR3 region has 14 residues. Whole-study results and caveats: TCR beta V segments were, for the most part, productive about 90% or about 30% of the time in an earlier analysis. The likely origin of a cluster of highly shared sequence variants was a sequencing artifact.

About this clone: Its antigen remains unknown.

Amplification used 60 Vbeta primers and 13 Jbeta primers. TCRdb's copy holds only in-frame clones and misses some; the assay was immunoSEQ multiplex PCR. The sample yields 150,000 to 200,000 clones, over 60% seen once. The receptor was derived from a man aged 18 to 29 in good health and CMV-seronegative. V and J are TRBV27 and TRBJ2-5; the D is unclear. The sequencing input was PBMCs. This chain's CDR3 is CASSPLQNQETQYF. For the CDR3, the DNA is TGTGCCAGCAGTCCCCTACAGAATCAAGAGACCCAGTACTTC.